The clone carrying this TCR beta chain has a handful of counts. The antigen is unknown. Trimming pared 0 bases from V and 6 bases from J, leaving 5 bases between. CDR3 length: 13 amino acids. Germline CDR1 reads MDHEN; CDR2 reads SYDVKM. Aged roughly 6 to 95, donors were systemically healthy Caucasians from Russia. The authors isolated at least 7 million PBMCs per sample. The sample is drawn from a study of blood T cells in healthy people across ages. General study results and limits: TCR beta diversity tracked closely with naive T cell percentage. Possibly confounding the expanded clonotype changes was the fact that donor CMV status was unknown.

PCR was performed a second time for roughly 7 to 11 cycles using a sample-barcoded 5' primer and a J-beta primer mix. TCRdb reanalysed the 5' RACE reads using MiXCR and keeps one entry per CDR3 protein. The table has roughly 1.5 million distinct CDR3 sequences, roughly 43% seen once. The sample comprised blood. This chain connects TRBV28 to TRBJ1-4, with D unresolved. The clonotype was recovered from a young woman in good health. The CDR3 DNA reads as TGTGCCAGCAGTTTATGGTACCATGAAAAACTGTTTTTT. It codes for CASSLWYHEKLFF.